The 10 T cell receptor beta chains given below trace back to one sample, sequenced in a study of T-cell memory formation after mild COVID-19. TCRdb called the 5' RACE reads again in MiXCR, with one record for every CDR3 protein. The sample comprises approximately 560,000 distinct CDR3 sequences, approximately 15% of which are singletons, and about 8.1% rests with the top ten. Sequences were obtained from PBMCs or a T cell subset sorted from them (not recorded which). These receptors were collected from an adult woman who had mild COVID-19 (a few samples of this study predate the infection). Cell type and time point are not known.

This clonotype was detected only a few times. V gene TRBV30 combines with J gene TRBJ1-1; the D is unclear. The CDR3 consists of 14 residues. The V gene's germline CDR1 is GTSNPN and CDR2 SVGIG (reference sequence). V was cut by 0 bases and J by 11 bases, with 19 bases left in between. The CDR3 region has the DNA TGTGCCTGGAGTGTGTCTCCGGCGTCCGGATGGGCTTTCTTT. Translation: CAWSVSPASGWAFF. The full variable domain, rest sourced from reference TRBV30 and TRBJ1-1, is SQTIHQWPATLVQPVGSPLSLECTVEGTSNPNLYWYRQAAGRGLQLLFYSVGIGQISSEVPQNLSASRPQDRQFILSSKKLLLSDSGFYLCAWSVSPASGWAFFGQGTRLTVV.

The DNA for the CDR3 is TGTGCCAGCAGTTACGGCGGGACAGACTATGGCTACACCTTC. Translating gives CASSYGGTDYGYTF. V gene TRBV6-5 combines with J gene TRBJ1-2; 7 positions match TRBD1. The CDR3 sequence is 14 residues long. Per germline, CDR1 MNHEY and CDR2 SVGAGI. V gave up 2 bases and J gave up 3 bases; unmatched junction bases: 3.

A few counts support this clonotype. The V call is TRBV6-5, the J call TRBJ2-7; no definite D call. Trimming cost V 6 bases and J 2 bases, with 11 bases left between them. This CDR3 comprises 13 residues. Looked up from germline, CDR1 is MNHEY and CDR2 is SVGAGI. The CDR3 DNA is TGTGCCAGCAGGAAGACTGGTACCTACGAGCAGTACTTC. This gives the protein CASRKTGTYEQYF.

This clonotype appeared a few times. DNA for the CDR3: TGTGCCAGCAGCTTAGGGGCCGGGACAGGGTCGAACACTGAAGCTTTCTTT. It encodes CASSLGAGTGSNTEAFF. The chain carries TRBV7-8 and TRBJ1-1; 9 bases fit TRBD1. CDR1 and CDR2 (germline): SGHVS, FQNEAQ. The CDR3 consists of 17 residues. V was clipped by 1 base and J by 1 base; unmatched bases: 7. Based on the CDR3 plus reference TRBV7-8 and TRBJ1-1, the full variable domain is GAGVSQSPRYKVAKRGQDVALRCDPISGHVSLFWYQQALGQGPEFLTYFQNEAQLDKSGLPSDRFFAERPEGSVSTLKIQRTQQEDSAVYLCASSLGAGTGSNTEAFFGQGTRLTVV.

This clonotype was detected a few times. V and J are TRBV9 and TRBJ2-2; TRBD2 agrees at 8 bases. The J segment lost 6 bases and the V segment lost 3 bases, leaving 10 bases of the junction unmatched. Germline-derived CDR1 and CDR2 are SGDLS and YYNGEE. The CDR3 extends over 16 amino acids. This chain's CDR3 is CASSASVGLGAGELFF. In DNA form, the CDR3 reads TGTGCCAGCAGCGCCTCCGTGGGACTAGGGGCCGGGGAGCTGTTTTTT.

The V and J genes are TRBV27 and TRBJ1-6, with 8 bases aligning to TRBD1. The CDR3 contains 16 residues. CDR1 MNHEY and CDR2 SMNVEV come from the germline V gene (reference sequence). V lost 5 bases and J lost 5; bases outside the gene matches: 8. CDR3 sequence (DNA): TGTGCCAGCAGTCCCAGGGGGCAAGAGAATAATTCACCCCTCCACTTT. It encodes CASSPRGQENNSPLHF.

The chain joins TRBV5-4 to TRBJ2-7; D is possibly TRBD2 (6 bases). Germline loops: CDR1 SGHNT, CDR2 YYREEE (reference sequence). With 4 bases removed from V and 7 bases from J, the gap between germline ends came to 18 bases. This CDR3 is built from 14 residues. This CDR3 is CASSPGGSSGEQYF. Here the CDR3 DNA reads TGTGCCAGCAGCCCAGGAGGGTCCTCCGGAGAGCAGTACTTC.

The rearrangement joins TRBV24-1 to TRBJ2-2; TRBD1 matches 8 bases. V shed 2 bases, J shed 0 bases, and the junction held 1 base outside the gene matches. This CDR3 has 16 amino acids. Germline V CDR1 and CDR2: KGHDR, SFDVKD. The CDR3 loop reads CATSDWGQANTGELFF. The CDR3 bases are TGTGCCACCAGTGATTGGGGACAGGCGAACACCGGGGAGCTGTTTTTT.

The chain has TRBV18 and TRBJ1-1; 7 bases fit TRBD1. V dropped 0 bases and J dropped 1; count of bases not matched to a gene: 2. The CDR3 is 15 residues long. The germline V gene has CDR1 KGHSH and CDR2 LQKENI. CDR3 loop: CASSPPHRGNTEAFF. As DNA, the CDR3 is TGTGCCAGCTCACCACCCCACAGGGGGAACACTGAAGCTTTCTTT. Full variable domain (outside the CDR3, taken from reference TRBV18 and TRBJ1-1): NAGVMQNPRHLVRRRGQEARLRCSPMKGHSHVYWYRQLPEEGLKFMVYLQKENIIDESGMPKERFSAEFPKEGPSILRIQQVVRGDSAAYFCASSPPHRGNTEAFFGQGTRLTVV.

The chain uses TRBV25-1 and TRBJ2-3, with 8 bases lining up with TRBD2. The germline V gene encodes CDR1 MGHDK and CDR2 SYGVNS. The CDR3 is 16 residues long. After removal of 2 bases from V and 5 bases from J, the junction contained 9 bases not matched to a gene. The CDR3 region has the DNA TGTGCCAGCAGTGAAGGAATGGGACTAGTACAAGATACGCAGTATTTT. Amino acid sequence: CASSEGMGLVQDTQYF.